This T cell receptor beta chain was obtained from a study of neurological immune-mediated disorders. Study-level findings and limits: Subjects shared no identical expanded-clone CDR3 amino acid sequences, suggesting private TCR-beta repertoires in all groups. The level of TCR clonal expansion was highest in patients with HTLV-1-associated myelopathy and lowest in multiple sclerosis, where it fell below the level seen in healthy controls.

The CDR3 spans 15 residues. The germline gives CDR1 SNHLY, CDR2 FYNNEI. V was shortened by 7 bases and J by 0 bases, with 15 bases between the two germline ends. In its sample, this clonotype was seen many times. Its antigen is unidentified. TCRdb re-called the 5' RACE reads through MiXCR, storing one row per CDR3 protein. The profile covers about 59,000 distinct CDR3 sequences, with nearly 25% appearing a single time and under 5.5% taken by the ten largest. Regarding time point: technical triplicate 2. The unsorted libraries were made from 2 million PBMCs kept at -80 C. This clonotype originated in a man aged 55 to 70 with HTLV-1-associated myelopathy (HAM/TSP). The sample taken for sequencing was PBMCs. This chain joins TRBV2 and TRBJ1-1; possible D gene TRBD1, 5 bases. The CDR3 is CASTRDQRMNTEAFF. Here the CDR3 DNA reads TGTGCCAGCACTCGGGACCAACGGATGAACACTGAAGCTTTCTTT.